A single T cell receptor (beta chain) is shown here with its context. Its antigen is currently unknown. The sample belongs to a study of T cells after yellow fever vaccination. Whole-study findings and limits: One caveat is that FACS-sorted repertoires could contain abundant clonotypes contaminating from the bulk population.

TCRdb processed the 5' RACE reads anew with MiXCR; each CDR3 protein has one entry. Of under 700,000 distinct CDR3 sequences in the sample, less than 20% are singletons; the top ten hold roughly a sixth. The CDR3 consists of 15 residues. V dropped 0 bases and J dropped 6; count of bases not matched to a gene: 2. Germline CDR1 reads LGHNA; CDR2 reads YNFKEQ. This receptor was taken from a man aged 18 to 29 who received the YFV17D yellow fever vaccine. Here the sequenced sample was PBMCs, taken 5 to 6 days after the first yellow fever vaccination. This chain joins TRBV4-2 and TRBJ2-1; 10 positions match TRBD2. The CDR3 loop is CASSQDSGGPNEQFF. CDR3 nucleotide sequence: TGTGCCAGCAGCCAAGATAGCGGGGGGCCCAATGAGCAGTTCTTC.